This T cell receptor (beta chain) was found in a study of tumor and adjacent non-tumor tissue in lung cancer (dated by TCRdb to 2016 to 2019). Some background on the complete study: The cohort included eleven to twelve adenocarcinoma, a couple of squamous cell carcinoma and 1 small cell lung cancer patients. The roughly 15 enrolled patients, of whom around 10 were men and 5 were women, were aged roughly 30 to 85 years and were diagnosed with TNM stage I to III disease. Sequencing produced approximately 130 million productive TCRbeta reads in total, an average of about 3.8 million reads per sample. The study compared bulk TCRbeta repertoires from lung tumor tissue and matched distant non-tumor lung tissue of over 13 lung cancer patients. More than 25 paired specimens, one tumor and one normal lung sample per patient, were profiled by TCRbeta CDR3 sequencing. The paper as a whole reports these results and caveats: Because peripheral blood was not sequenced, blood TCRbeta repertoires in the lung cancer patients of the study were not examined. Neither the sequencing platform nor unique molecular identifiers are mentioned in the methods. TCR diversity was significantly higher in younger patients, and higher tumor TCR diversity was associated with shorter overall and disease-free survival. Tumor tissue showed significantly greater TCR diversity (inverse Simpson) than normal lung tissue (431.37 vs 166.20, P = 0.0075, Mann-Whitney U test). Only roughly 15 patients were in the cohort, and the authors stated that larger samples and more detailed clinical data are needed. The top 100 clones accounted for a significantly larger cumulative portion of the repertoire in normal lung than in tumor tissue.

The library was prepared using multiplex PCR. The sequencing machine was an Illumina HiSeq 2500. TCRbeta libraries were constructed through three rounds of nested PCR with primers (Table S4) according to protocols adapted from ARM-PCR. Before sequencing, PCR products of 200-500 bp were excised from the gel and purified with the QIAquick gel extraction kit. Concerning the study's data processing: Reads were cleaned with Trimmomatic, merged with FLASH into complete CDR3 sequences, and assigned to V(D)J germline segments with MiTCR. Clonal diversity was calculated as the inverse Simpson's index using VDJtools. In-frame sequences lacking a premature stop codon were counted as productive reads. Clones were called with MiXCR by TCRdb after fastp trimmed the public reads at Q25, and only in-frame beta chains were retained. Here each entry gathers all rows of one CDR3 protein and keeps the most common genes and DNA. The V and J calls reflect TCRdb's pipeline rather than the authors' work. Recorded for this sample are more than 120,000 distinct CDR3 sequences; around two thirds of them occurred a single time. Roughly 18% of the sample goes to the ten largest clones.

From the cysteine through the phenylalanine, the CDR3 covers 15 amino acids. The retained sequence is limited to the CDR3, 45 bases, with the frame set at the first base. Compared with germline, V lacks 3 bases and J lacks 5 bases; bases without a gene match: 7. CDR1 and CDR2 (SGHRS, YFSETQ) derive from the germline V gene. A note on this clonotype: Its specific antigen is unknown. No quality values exist for individual bases; no much larger clone is one base distant.

RNA was isolated from bulk, unsorted tissue, and RNA quality was assessed with a NanoDrop ND-1000 and an Agilent 2100. Donors were newly diagnosed lung cancer patients admitted for thoracic surgery in China between August and November 2014, without prior chemotherapy. The study excluded patients who had received radiotherapy or chemotherapy before or who had another cancer at the same time. Pieces of surgical tissue measuring about 1-2.3 cm3 were kept in RNAlater solution and held at -80 degrees C until needed. The sample consisted of lung tumor tissue. The receptor was isolated from a man between 60 and 70 years old with small cell lung cancer. This sequence uses TRBV5-1 and TRBJ2-1; TRBD2 matches 8 bases in the middle. The CDR3 sequence is CASSSSGTRDNEQFF. The DNA sequence is as follows: TGCGCCAGCAGCTCCTCGGGGACTAGGGACAATGAGCAGTTCTTC. Reference TRBV5-1 and TRBJ2-1 proteins supply the regions before and after the CDR3; the full variable domain is: KAGVTQTPRYLIKTRGQQVTLSCSPISGHRSVSWYQQTPGQGLQFLFEYFSETQRNKGNFPGRFSGRQFSNSRSEMNVSTLELGDSALYLCASSSSGTRDNEQFFGPGTRLTVL.